This entry describes one T cell receptor (beta chain). Its antigen is unknown. Base qualities are not provided; no much larger clone lies one nucleotide away. The entry originates in a study of chemoradiotherapy in HPV16-positive cancers (dated 2022 in TCRdb). Some background on the complete study: Functional T-cell assays on cells from a couple of HPV16-positive patients defined candidate HPV-specific T-cell clones and common TCR motifs. TCR repertoires from under 90 patients with HPV-related cancers were then used to track the candidate HPV-specific TCRs and motifs. The study set out to ask whether T-cell immunity against the HPV oncoproteins E6 and E7 changes over the course of chemoradiotherapy and whether that immunity affects survival. Overall results and qualifications from the work: The survival association was reported for HPV16-positive patients, and the functional definition of HPV-specific T cells was derived from only two HPV16-positive patients. Expansion of candidate HPV-specific clones and E7-related TCR motifs was observed in the tumor microenvironment during treatment, whereas no such expansion was observed for non-HPV-specific T cells. Among HPV16-positive patients, expansion of HPV-responsive T cells during chemoradiotherapy was associated with better recurrence-free survival.

Reading from cysteine to phenylalanine, the CDR3 counts 14 amino acids. Only the CDR3 DNA stays, 42 bases, in frame from base 1. V was cut back by 4 bases and J by 10 bases, leaving a gap of 19 bases between them. CDR1 KGHSH and CDR2 LQKENI were looked up in the germline V gene. Libraries were built with the immunoSEQ multiplex PCR assay. TCRdb carries this immuneACCESS record with in-frame sequences only. Its versions omit some clonotypes, under half of them owing to an unresolved V gene in the studies checked, with the rest unexplained. The sample yields around 20,000 clones; about 87% were counted once. The ten largest make up approximately 5.8% of the sample. Because repertoires were sampled repeatedly during chemoradiotherapy, clonal expansion in the tumor microenvironment could be followed.

The starting material was blood, obtained from a patient who underwent chemoradiotherapy. The clonotype comes from a human donor with HPV-associated anogenital cancer. The receptor chain draws on TRBV18 and TRBJ1-1, with no confident D gene call. Here the CDR3 is given as CASSQNKSPLVAFF. The DNA sequence is given as TGTGCCAGCTCACAAAACAAGAGCCCTCTCGTAGCTTTCTTT.